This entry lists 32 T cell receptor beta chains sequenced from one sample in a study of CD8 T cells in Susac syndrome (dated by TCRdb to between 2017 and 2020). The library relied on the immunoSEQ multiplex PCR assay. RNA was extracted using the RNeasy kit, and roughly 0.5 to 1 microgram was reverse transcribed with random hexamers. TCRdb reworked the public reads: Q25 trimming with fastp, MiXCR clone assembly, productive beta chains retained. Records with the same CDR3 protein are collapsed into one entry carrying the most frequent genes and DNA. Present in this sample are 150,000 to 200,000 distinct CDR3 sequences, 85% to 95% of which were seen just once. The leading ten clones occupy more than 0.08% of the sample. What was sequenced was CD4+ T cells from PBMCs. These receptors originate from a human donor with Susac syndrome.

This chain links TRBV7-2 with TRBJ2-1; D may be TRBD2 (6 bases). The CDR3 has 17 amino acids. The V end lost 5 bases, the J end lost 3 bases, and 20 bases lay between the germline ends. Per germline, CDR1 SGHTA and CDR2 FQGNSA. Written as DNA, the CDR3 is TGTGCCAGCAGCCCCCTCGGGGGATATGGGGTCTACAATGAGCAGTTCTTC. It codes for CASSPLGGYGVYNEQFF.

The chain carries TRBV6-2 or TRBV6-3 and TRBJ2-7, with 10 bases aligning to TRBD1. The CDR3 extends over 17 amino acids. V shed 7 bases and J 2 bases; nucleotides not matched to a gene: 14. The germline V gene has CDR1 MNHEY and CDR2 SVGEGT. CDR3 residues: CASTPSPAGQGPYEQYF. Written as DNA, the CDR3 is TGTGCCAGCACCCCCTCCCCGGCGGGACAGGGGCCCTACGAGCAGTACTTC.

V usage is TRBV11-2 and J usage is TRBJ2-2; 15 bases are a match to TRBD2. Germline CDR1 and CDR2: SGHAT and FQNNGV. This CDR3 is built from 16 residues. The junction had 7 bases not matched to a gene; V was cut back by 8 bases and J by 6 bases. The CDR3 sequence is CASRAGLAGGAGELFF. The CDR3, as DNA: TGTGCCAGCCGGGCGGGACTAGCGGGGGGAGCCGGGGAGCTGTTTTTT.

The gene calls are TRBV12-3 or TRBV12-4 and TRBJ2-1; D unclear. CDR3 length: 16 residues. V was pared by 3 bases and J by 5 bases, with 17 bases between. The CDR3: CASSFFGGSPDNEQFF. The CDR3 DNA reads TGTGCCAGCAGTTTCTTCGGCGGCAGTCCGGACAATGAGCAGTTCTTC.

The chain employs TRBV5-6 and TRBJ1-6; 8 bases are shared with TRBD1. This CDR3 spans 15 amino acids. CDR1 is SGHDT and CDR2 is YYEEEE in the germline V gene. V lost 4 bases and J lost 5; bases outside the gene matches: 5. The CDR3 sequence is CASSIGQGNNSPLHF. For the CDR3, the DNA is TGTGCCAGCAGCATAGGACAGGGCAATAATTCACCCCTCCACTTT.

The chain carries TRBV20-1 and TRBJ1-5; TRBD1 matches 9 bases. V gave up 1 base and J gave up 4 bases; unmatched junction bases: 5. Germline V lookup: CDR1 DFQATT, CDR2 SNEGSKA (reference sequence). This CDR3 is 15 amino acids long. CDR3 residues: CSARGGTGTNQPQHF. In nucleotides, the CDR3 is TGCAGTGCTAGAGGTGGGACAGGGACTAATCAGCCCCAGCATTTT.

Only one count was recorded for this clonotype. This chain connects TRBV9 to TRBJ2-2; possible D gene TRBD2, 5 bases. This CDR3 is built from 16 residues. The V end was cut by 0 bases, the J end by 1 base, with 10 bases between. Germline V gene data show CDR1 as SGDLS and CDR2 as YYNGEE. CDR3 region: CASSVEASKNTGELFF. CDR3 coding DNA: TGTGCCAGCAGCGTAGAGGCTAGCAAGAACACCGGGGAGCTGTTTTTT.

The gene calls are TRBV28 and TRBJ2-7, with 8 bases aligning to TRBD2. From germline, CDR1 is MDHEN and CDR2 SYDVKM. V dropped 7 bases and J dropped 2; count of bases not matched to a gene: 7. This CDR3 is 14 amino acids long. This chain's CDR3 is CASKQAGDPYEQYF. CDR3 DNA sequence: TGTGCCAGCAAACAAGCGGGGGACCCCTACGAGCAGTACTTC.

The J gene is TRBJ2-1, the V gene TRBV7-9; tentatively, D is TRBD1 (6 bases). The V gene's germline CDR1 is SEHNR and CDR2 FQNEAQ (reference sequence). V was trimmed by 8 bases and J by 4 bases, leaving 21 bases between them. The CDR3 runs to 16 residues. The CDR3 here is CASLRLGAQTYNEQFF. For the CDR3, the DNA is TGTGCCAGCCTCCGTTTGGGGGCCCAAACGTACAATGAGCAGTTCTTC.

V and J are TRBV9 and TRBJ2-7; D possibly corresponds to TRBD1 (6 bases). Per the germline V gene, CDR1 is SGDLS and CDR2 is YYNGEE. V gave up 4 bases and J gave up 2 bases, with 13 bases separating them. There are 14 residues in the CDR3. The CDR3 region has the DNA TGTGCCAGCAGCTTGGGACATGAAGCCTACGAGCAGTACTTC. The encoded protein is CASSLGHEAYEQYF.

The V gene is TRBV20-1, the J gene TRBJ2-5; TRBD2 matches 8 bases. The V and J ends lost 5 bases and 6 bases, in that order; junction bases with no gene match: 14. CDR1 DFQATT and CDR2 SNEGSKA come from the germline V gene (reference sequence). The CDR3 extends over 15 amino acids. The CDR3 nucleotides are TGCAGTGCTTCTACGAAGCGGGAGAGAGTAAAGACCCAGTACTTC. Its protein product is CSASTKRERVKTQYF.

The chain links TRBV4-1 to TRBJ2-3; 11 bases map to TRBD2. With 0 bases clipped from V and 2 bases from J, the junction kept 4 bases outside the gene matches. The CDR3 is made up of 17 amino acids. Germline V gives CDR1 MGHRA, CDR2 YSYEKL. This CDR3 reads CASSQEYSGGDTDTQYF. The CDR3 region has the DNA TGCGCCAGCAGCCAAGAATATAGCGGGGGGGACACAGATACGCAGTATTTT.

Written as DNA, the CDR3 is TGTGCCAGCAGTTACTACCAGGAGGCTGAAGCTTTCTTT. This gives the protein CASSYYQEAEAFF. The V and J genes are TRBV6-2 or TRBV6-3 and TRBJ1-1; D is uncertain. CDR1 and CDR2 (germline): MNHEY, SVGEGT. V lost 1 base to trimming and J lost 6 bases, with 9 bases between them. CDR3 length equals 13 residues.

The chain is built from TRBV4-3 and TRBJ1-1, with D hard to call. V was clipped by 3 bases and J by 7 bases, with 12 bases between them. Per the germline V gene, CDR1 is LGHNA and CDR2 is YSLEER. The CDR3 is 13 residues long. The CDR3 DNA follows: TGCGCCAGCAGCCAGGTAAACAAGAATGAAGCTTTCTTT. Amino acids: CASSQVNKNEAFF.

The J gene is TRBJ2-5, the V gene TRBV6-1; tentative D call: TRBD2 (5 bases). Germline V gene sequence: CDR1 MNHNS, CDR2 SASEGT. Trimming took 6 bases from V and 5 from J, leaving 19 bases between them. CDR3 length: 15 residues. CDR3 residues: CASSVGPRGGETQYF. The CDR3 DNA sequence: TGTGCCAGCAGCGTTGGGCCGAGAGGCGGGGAGACCCAGTACTTC.

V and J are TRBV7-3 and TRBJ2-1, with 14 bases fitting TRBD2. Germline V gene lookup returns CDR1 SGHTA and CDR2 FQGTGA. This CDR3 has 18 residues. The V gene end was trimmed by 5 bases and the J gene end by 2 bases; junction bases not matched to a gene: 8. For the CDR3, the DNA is TGTGCCAGCAGCGACCCGTGGACTAGCGGGGGGCCCTACAATGAGCAGTTCTTC. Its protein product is CASSDPWTSGGPYNEQFF.

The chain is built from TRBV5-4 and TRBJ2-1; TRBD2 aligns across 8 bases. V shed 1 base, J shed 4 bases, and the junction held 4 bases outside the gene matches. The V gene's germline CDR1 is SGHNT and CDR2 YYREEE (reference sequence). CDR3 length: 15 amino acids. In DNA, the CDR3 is TGTGCCAGCAGCTTGCGGGGGGGCCGTTACAATGAGCAGTTCTTC. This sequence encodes CASSLRGGRYNEQFF.

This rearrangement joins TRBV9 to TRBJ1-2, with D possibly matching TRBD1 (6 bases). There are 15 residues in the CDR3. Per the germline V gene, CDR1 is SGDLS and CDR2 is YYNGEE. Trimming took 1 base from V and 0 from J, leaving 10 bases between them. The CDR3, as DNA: TGTGCCAGCAGCGTACAGGACAGAACTAACTATGGCTACACCTTC. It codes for CASSVQDRTNYGYTF.

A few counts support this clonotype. CDR3 sequence (DNA): TGTGCCAGCTCACCGGACAGGGGGAACACTGAAGCTTTCTTT. It codes for CASSPDRGNTEAFF. The genes are TRBV18 and TRBJ1-1, with 9 bases aligning to TRBD1. The junction had 0 bases not matched to a gene; V was cut back by 3 bases and J by 1 base. The germline V gene encodes CDR1 KGHSH and CDR2 LQKENI. The CDR3 length is 14 residues. The full variable domain, with the rest looked up from reference TRBV18 and TRBJ1-1, is NAGVMQNPRHLVRRRGQEARLRCSPMKGHSHVYWYRQLPEEGLKFMVYLQKENIIDESGMPKERFSAEFPKEGPSILRIQQVVRGDSAAYFCASSPDRGNTEAFFGQGTRLTVV.

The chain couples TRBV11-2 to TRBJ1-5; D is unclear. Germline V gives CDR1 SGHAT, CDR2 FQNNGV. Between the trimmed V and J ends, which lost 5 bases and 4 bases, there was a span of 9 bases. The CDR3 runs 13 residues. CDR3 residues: CASSPGSNQPQHF. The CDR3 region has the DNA TGTGCCAGCAGCCCCGGGAGTAATCAGCCCCAGCATTTT.

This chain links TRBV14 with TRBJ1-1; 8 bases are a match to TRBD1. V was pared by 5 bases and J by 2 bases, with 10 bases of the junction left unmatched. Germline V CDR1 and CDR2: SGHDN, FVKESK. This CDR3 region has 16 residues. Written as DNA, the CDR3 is TGTGCCAGCAGCACATTGGACAGGGCCGCAAACACTGAAGCTTTCTTT. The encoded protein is CASSTLDRAANTEAFF. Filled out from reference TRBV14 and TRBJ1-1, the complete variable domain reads EAGVTQFPSHSVIEKGQTVTLRCDPISGHDNLYWYRRVMGKEIKFLLHFVKESKQDESGMPNNRFLAERTGGTYSTLKVQPAELEDSGVYFCASSTLDRAANTEAFFGQGTRLTVV.

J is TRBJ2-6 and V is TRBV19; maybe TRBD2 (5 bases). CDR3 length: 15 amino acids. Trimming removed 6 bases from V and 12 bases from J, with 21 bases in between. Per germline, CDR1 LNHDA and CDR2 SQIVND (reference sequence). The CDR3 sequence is CASRAPDSLRGVLTF. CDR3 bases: TGTGCCAGTAGAGCTCCGGATTCTCTCCGGGGCGTCCTGACTTTC.

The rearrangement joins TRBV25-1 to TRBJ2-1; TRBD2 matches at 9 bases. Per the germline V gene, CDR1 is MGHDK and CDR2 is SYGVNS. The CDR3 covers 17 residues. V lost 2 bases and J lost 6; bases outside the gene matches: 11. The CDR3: CASSELSAGGPRNEQFF. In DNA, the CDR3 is TGTGCCAGCAGTGAACTTTCGGCGGGAGGGCCCCGCAATGAGCAGTTCTTC.

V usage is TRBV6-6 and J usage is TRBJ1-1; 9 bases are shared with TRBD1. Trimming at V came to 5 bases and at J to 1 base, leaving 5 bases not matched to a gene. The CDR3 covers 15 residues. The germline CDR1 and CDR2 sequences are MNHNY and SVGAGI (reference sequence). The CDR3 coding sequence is TGTGCCAGCAGTACGGGACAGGGACGGAACACTGAAGCTTTCTTT. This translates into CASSTGQGRNTEAFF.

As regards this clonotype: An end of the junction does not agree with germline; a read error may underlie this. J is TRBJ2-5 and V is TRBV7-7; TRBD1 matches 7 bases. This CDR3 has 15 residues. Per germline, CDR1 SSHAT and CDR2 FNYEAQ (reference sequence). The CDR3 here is CASSLGGQVQETQYF. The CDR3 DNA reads TGTGCTAGCAGCTTAGGAGGACAGGTACAAGAGACCCAGTACTTC.

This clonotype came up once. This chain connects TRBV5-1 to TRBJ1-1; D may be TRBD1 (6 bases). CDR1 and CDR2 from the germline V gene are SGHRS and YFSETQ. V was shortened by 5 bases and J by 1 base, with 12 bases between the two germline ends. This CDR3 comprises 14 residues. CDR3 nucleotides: TGCGCCAGCAGTAGGGACAACCGGAACACTGAAGCTTTCTTT. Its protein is CASSRDNRNTEAFF.

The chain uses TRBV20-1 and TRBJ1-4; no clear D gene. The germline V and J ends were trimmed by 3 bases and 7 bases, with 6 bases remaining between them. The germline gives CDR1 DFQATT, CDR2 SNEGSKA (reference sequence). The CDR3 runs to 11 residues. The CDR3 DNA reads TGCAGTGCTAGTCTCCGTGAAAAACTGTTTTTT. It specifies CSASLREKLFF.

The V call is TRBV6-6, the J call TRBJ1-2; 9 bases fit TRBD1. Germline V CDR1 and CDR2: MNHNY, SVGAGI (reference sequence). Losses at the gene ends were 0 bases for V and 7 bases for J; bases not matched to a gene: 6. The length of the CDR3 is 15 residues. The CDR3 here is CASSYSTDRGGGYTF. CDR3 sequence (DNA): TGTGCCAGCAGTTACTCGACGGACAGGGGCGGTGGCTACACCTTC.

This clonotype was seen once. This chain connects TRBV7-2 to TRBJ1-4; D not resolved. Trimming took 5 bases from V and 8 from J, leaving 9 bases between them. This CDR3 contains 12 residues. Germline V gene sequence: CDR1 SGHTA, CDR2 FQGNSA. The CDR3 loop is CASSPYQEKLFF. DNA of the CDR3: TGTGCCAGCAGCCCCTATCAAGAAAAACTGTTTTTT.

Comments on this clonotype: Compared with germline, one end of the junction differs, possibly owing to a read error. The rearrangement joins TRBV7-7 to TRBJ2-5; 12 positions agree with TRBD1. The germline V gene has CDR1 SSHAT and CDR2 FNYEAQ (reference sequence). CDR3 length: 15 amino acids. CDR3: CASSIGTGGVETQYF. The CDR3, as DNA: TGTGCTAGCAGCATTGGGACAGGGGGCGTGGAGACCCAGTACTTC.

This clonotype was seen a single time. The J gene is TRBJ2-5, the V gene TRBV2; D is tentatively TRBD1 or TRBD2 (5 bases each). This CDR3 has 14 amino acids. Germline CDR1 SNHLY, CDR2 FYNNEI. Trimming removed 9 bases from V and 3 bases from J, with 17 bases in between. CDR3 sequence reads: CASSLRGLKETQYF. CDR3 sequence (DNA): TGTGCCAGTTCTCTCCGGGGCTTAAAAGAGACCCAGTACTTC.

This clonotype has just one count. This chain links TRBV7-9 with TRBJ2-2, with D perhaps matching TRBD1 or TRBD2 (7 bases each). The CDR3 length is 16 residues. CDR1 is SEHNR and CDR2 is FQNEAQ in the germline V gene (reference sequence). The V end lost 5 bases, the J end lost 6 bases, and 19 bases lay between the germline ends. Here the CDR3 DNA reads TGTGCCAGCAGCCGGAGGGGGCTAGCGGAGGCCGGGGAGCTGTTTTTT. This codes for CASSRRGLAEAGELFF. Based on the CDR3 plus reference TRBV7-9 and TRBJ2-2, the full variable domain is DTGVSQNPRHKITKRGQNVTFRCDPISEHNRLYWYRQTLGQGPEFLTYFQNEAQLEKSRLLSDRFSAERPKGSFSTLEIQRTEQGDSAMYLCASSRRGLAEAGELFFGEGSRLTVL.